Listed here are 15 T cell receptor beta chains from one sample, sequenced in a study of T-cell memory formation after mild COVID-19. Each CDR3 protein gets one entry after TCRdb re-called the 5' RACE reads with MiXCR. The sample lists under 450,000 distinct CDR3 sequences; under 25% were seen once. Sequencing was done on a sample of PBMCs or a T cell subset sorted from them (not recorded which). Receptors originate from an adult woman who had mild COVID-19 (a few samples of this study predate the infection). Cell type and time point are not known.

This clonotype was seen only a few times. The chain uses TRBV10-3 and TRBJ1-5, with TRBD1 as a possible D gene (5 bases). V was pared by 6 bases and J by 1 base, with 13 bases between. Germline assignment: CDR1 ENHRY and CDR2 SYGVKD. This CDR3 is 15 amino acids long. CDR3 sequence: CAISQGLESNQPQHF. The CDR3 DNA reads TGTGCCATCAGCCAGGGACTGGAAAGCAATCAGCCCCAGCATTTT.

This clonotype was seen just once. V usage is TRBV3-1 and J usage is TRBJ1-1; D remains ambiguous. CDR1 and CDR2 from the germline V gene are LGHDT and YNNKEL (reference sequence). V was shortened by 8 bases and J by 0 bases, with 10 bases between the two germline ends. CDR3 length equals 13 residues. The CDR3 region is CASAARLNTEAFF. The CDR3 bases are TGTGCCAGCGCGGCGCGTCTGAACACTGAAGCTTTCTTT.

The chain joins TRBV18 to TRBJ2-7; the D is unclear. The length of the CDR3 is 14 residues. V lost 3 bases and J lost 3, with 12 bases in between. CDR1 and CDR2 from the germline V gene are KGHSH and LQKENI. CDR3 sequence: CASSPARTDYEQYF. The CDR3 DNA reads TGTGCCAGCTCACCTGCCCGAACAGACTACGAGCAGTACTTC.

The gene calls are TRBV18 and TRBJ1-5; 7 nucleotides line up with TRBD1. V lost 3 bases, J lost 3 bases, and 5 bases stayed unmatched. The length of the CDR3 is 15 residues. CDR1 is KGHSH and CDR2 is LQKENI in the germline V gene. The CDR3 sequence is CASSPRQGVNQPQHF. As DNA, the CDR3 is TGTGCCAGCTCACCCCGACAGGGAGTCAATCAGCCCCAGCATTTT.

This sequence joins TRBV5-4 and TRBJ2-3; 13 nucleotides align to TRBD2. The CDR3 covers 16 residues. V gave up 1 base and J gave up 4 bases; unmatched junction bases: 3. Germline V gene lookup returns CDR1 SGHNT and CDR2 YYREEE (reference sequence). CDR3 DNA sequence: TGTGCCAGCAGCTTGAGGACTAGCGGGAGTGCAGATACGCAGTATTTT. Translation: CASSLRTSGSADTQYF.

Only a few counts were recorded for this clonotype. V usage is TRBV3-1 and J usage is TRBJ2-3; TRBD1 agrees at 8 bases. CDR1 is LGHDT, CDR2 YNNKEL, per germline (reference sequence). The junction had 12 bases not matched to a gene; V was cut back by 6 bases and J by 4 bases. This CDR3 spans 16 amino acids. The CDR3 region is CASRAPGQAAPDTQYF. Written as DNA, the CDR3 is TGTGCCAGCAGGGCCCCGGGACAGGCGGCCCCAGATACGCAGTATTTT.

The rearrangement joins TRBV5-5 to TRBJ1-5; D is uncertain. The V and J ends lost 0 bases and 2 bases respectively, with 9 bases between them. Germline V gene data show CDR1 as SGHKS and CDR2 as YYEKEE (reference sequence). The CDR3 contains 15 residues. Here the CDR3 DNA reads TGTGCCAGCAGCTTGGGGGCGATAGGCAATCAGCCCCAGCATTTT. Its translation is CASSLGAIGNQPQHF.

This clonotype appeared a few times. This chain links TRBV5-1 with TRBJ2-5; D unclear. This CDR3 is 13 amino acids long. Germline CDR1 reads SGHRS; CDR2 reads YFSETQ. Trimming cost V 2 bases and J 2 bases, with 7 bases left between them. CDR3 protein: CASSFKLQETQYF. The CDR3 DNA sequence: TGCGCCAGCAGCTTTAAATTACAAGAGACCCAGTACTTC.

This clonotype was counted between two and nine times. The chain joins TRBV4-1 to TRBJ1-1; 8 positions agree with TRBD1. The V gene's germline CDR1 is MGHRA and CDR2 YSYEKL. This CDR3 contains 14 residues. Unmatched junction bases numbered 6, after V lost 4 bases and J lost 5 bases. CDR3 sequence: CASSPQGARTEAFF. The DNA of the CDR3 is TGCGCCAGCAGCCCCCAGGGGGCGAGGACTGAAGCTTTCTTT.

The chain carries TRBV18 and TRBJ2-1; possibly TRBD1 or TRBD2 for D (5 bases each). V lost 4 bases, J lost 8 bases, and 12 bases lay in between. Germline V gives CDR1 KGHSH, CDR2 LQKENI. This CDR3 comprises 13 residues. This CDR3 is CASSRGRDDEQFF. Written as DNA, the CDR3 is TGTGCCAGCTCACGGGGCCGGGACGATGAGCAGTTCTTC. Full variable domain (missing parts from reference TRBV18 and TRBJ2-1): NAGVMQNPRHLVRRRGQEARLRCSPMKGHSHVYWYRQLPEEGLKFMVYLQKENIIDESGMPKERFSAEFPKEGPSILRIQQVVRGDSAAYFCASSRGRDDEQFFGPGTRLTVL.

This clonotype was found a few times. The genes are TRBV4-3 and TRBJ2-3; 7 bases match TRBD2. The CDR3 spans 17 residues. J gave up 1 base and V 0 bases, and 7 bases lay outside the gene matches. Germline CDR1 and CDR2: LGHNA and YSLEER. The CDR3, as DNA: TGCGCCAGCAGCCAAGAGGTTCTCCGGGGGGGCACAGATACGCAGTATTTT. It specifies CASSQEVLRGGTDTQYF.

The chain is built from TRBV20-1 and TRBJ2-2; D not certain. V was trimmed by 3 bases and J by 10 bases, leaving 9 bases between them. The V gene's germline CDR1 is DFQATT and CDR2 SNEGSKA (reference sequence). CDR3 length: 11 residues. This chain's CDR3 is CSASSDLELFF. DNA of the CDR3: TGCAGTGCTAGCTCAGACCTGGAGCTGTTTTTT.

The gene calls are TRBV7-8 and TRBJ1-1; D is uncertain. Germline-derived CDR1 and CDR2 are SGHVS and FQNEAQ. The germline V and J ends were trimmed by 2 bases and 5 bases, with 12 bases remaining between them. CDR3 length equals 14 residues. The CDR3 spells CASSLSPLSTEAFF. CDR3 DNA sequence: TGTGCCAGCAGCTTATCGCCGCTGAGTACTGAAGCTTTCTTT.

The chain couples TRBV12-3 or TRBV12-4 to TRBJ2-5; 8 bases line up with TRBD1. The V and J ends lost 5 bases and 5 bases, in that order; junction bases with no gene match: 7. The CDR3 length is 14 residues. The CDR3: CASSAGTGRETQYF. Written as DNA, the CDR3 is TGTGCCAGCAGTGCAGGGACAGGTCGGGAGACCCAGTACTTC.

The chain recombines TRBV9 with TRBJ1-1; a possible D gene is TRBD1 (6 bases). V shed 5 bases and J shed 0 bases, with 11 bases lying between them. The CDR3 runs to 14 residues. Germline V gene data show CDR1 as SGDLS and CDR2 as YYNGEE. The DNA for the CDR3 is TGTGCCAGCAGTAGACAGGACTTGAACACTGAAGCTTTCTTT. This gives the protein CASSRQDLNTEAFF.